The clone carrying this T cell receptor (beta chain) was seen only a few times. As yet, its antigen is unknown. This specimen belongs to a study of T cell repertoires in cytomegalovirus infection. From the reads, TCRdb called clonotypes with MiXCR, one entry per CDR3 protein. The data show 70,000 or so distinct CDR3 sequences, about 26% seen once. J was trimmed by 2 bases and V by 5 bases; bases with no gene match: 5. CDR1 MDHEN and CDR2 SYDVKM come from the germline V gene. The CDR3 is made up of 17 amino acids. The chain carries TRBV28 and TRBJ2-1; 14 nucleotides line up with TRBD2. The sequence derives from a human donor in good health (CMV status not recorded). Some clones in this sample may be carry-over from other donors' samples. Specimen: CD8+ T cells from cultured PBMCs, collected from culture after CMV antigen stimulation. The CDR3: CASSPWTSGGTYNEQFF. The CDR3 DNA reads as TGTGCCAGCAGTCCCTGGACTAGCGGGGGGACCTACAATGAGCAGTTCTTC.